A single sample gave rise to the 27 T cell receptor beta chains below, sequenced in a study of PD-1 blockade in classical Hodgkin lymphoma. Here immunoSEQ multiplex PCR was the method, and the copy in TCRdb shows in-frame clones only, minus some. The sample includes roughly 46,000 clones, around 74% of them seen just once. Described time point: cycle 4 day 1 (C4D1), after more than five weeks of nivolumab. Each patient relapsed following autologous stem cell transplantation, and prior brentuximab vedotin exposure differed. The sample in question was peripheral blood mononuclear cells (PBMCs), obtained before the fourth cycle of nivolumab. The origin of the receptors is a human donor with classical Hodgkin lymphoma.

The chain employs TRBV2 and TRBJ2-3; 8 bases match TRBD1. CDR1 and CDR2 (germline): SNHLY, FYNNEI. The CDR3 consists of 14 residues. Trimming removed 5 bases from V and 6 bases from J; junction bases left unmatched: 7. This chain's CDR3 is CASSLQGAWDTQYF. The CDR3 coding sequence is TGTGCCAGCAGTCTCCAGGGGGCTTGGGATACGCAGTATTTT.

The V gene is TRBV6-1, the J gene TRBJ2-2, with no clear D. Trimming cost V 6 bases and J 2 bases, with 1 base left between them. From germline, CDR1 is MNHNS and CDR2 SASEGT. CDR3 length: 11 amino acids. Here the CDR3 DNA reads TGTGCCAGCAGAAACACCGGGGAGCTGTTTTTT. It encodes CASRNTGELFF.

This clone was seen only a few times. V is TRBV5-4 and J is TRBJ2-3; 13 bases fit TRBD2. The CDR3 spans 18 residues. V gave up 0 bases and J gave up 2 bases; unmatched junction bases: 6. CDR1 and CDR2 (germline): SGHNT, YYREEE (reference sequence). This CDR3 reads CASSLEPGLAGVTDTQYF. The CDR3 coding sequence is TGTGCCAGCAGCTTGGAGCCCGGACTAGCGGGAGTCACAGATACGCAGTATTTT. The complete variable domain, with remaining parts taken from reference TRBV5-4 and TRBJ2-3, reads ETGVTQSPTHLIKTRGQQVTLRCSSQSGHNTVSWYQQALGQGPQFIFQYYREEENGRGNFPPRFSGLQFPNYSSELNVNALELDDSALYLCASSLEPGLAGVTDTQYFGPGTRLTVL.

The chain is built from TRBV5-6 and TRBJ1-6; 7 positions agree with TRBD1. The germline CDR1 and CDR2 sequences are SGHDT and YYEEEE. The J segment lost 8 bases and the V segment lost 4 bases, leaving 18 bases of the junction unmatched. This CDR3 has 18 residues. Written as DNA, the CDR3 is TGTGCCAGCAGCCGGAGTCTTAGACAGGGCTTCGTGGATTCACCCCTCCACTTT. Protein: CASSRSLRQGFVDSPLHF.

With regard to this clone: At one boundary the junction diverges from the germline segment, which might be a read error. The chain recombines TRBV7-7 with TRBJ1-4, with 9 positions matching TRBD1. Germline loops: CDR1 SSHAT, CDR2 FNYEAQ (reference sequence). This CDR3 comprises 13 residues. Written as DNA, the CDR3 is TGTGCTAGCAGCTCCGACAGGGGGGAAAAACTGTTTTTT. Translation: CASSSDRGEKLFF.

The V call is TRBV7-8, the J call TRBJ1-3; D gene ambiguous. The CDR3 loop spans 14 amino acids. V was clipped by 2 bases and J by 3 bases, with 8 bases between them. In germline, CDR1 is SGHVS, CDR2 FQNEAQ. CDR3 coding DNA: TGTGCCAGCAGCTTACGGGAAATTGGAAACACCATATATTTT. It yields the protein CASSLREIGNTIYF.

The CDR3 spells CASSVVGTTQETQYF. The CDR3 DNA is TGTGCCAGCAGCGTAGTGGGGACTACTCAAGAGACCCAGTACTTC. The chain joins TRBV9 to TRBJ2-5; TRBD2 aligns across 7 bases. The CDR3 covers 15 residues. V trimming: 0 bases; J trimming: 2 bases; junction bases outside the gene matches: 4. CDR1 is SGDLS, CDR2 YYNGEE, per germline.

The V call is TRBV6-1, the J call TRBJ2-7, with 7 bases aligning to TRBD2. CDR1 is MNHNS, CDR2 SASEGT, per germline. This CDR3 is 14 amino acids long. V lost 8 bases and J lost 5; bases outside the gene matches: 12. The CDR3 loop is CASLRPSGLHEQYF. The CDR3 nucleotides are TGTGCCAGCTTAAGGCCTAGCGGTTTACACGAGCAGTACTTC.

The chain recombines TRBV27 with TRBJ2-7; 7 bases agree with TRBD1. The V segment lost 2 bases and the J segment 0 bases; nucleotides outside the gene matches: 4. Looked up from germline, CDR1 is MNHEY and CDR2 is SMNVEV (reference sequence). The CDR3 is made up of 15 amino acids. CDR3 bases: TGTGCCAGCAGTTTAAGGGGGACAGACTCCTACGAGCAGTACTTC. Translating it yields CASSLRGTDSYEQYF.

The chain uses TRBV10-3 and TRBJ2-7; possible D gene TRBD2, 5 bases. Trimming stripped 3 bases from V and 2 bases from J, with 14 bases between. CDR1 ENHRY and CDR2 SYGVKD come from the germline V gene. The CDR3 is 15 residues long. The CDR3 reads CAISDPRMEAYEQYF. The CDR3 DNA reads TGTGCCATCAGTGATCCTCGGATGGAGGCCTACGAGCAGTACTTC.

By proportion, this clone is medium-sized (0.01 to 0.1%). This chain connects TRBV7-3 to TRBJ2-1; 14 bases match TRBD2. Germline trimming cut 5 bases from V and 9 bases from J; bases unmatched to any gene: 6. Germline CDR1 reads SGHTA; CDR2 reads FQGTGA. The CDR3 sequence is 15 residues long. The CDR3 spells CASSRLAGGSSEQFF. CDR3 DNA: TGTGCCAGCAGCCGACTAGCGGGAGGGTCCAGTGAGCAGTTCTTC.

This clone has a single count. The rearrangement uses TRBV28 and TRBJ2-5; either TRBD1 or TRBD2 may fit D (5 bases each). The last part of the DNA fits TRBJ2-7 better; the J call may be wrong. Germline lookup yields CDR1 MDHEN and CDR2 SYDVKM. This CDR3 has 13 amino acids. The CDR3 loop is CASSLVAGTEQYF. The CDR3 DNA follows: TGTGCCAGCAGTTTGGTAGCTGGGACCGAGCAGTACTTC.

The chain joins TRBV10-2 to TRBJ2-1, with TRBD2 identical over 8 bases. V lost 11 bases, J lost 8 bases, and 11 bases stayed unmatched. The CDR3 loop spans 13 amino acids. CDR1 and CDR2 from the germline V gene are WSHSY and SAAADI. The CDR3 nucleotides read TGCGCCGTCGACGCGGGAGGAAGAGATGAGCAGTTCTTC. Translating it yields CAVDAGGRDEQFF.

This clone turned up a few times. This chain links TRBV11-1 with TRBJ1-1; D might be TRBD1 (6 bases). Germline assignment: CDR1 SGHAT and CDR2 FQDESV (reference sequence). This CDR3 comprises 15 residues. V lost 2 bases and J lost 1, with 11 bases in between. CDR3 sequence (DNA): TGTGCCAGCAGCTTAACGGGGGGCGCGAACACTGAAGCTTTCTTT. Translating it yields CASSLTGGANTEAFF.

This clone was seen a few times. The DNA for the CDR3 is TGCGCCAGCAGCCAAGATCCTCTAATGGCGGGAGGGCCGGTAGGCACAGATACGCAGTATTTT. It is translated as CASSQDPLMAGGPVGTDTQYF. The chain links TRBV4-3 to TRBJ2-3; TRBD2 agrees at 9 bases. Per the germline V gene, CDR1 is LGHNA and CDR2 is YSLEER. The CDR3 runs to 21 residues. The V and J ends lost 0 bases and 1 base, in that order; junction bases with no gene match: 17.

This CDR3 is CASSLGQVGGDTQYF. In DNA, the CDR3 is TGCGCCAGCAGCTTGGGGCAGGTGGGAGGAGATACGCAGTATTTT. This sequence joins TRBV5-1 and TRBJ2-3; TRBD2 is a possible D gene (6 bases). The CDR3 is made up of 15 amino acids. Trimming pared 0 bases from V and 5 bases from J, leaving 13 bases between. Germline CDR1 reads SGHRS; CDR2 reads YFSETQ. Looking up the rest from reference TRBV5-1 and TRBJ2-3 gives the full variable domain: KAGVTQTPRYLIKTRGQQVTLSCSPISGHRSVSWYQQTPGQGLQFLFEYFSETQRNKGNFPGRFSGRQFSNSRSEMNVSTLELGDSALYLCASSLGQVGGDTQYFGPGTRLTVL.

The CDR3 DNA reads as TGCGCCAGCAGCTCACAGGGGGTGGGCAATGAGCAGTTCTTC. As protein: CASSSQGVGNEQFF. V and J are TRBV5-1 and TRBJ2-1, with 8 bases aligning to TRBD1. The CDR3 runs to 14 residues. Germline lookup yields CDR1 SGHRS and CDR2 YFSETQ. With 3 bases clipped from V and 6 bases from J, the junction kept 5 bases outside the gene matches.

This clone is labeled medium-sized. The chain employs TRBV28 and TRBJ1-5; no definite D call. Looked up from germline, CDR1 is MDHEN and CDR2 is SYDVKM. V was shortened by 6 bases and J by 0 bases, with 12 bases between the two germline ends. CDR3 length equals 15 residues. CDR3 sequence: CASSPMMGSNQPQHF. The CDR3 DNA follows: TGTGCCAGCAGCCCCATGATGGGTAGCAATCAGCCCCAGCATTTT.

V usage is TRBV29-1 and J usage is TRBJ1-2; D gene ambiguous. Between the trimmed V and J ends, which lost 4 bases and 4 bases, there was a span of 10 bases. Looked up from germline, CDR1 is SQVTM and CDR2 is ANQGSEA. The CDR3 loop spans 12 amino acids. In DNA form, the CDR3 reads TGCAGCGTTGCGGGTCTTGCCTATGGCTACACCTTC. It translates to CSVAGLAYGYTF. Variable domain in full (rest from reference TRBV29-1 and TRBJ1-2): SAVISQKPSRDICQRGTSLTIQCQVDSQVTMMFWYRQQPGQSLTLIATANQGSEATYESGFVIDKFPISRPNLTFSTLTVSNMSPEDSSIYLCSVAGLAYGYTFGSGTRLTVV.

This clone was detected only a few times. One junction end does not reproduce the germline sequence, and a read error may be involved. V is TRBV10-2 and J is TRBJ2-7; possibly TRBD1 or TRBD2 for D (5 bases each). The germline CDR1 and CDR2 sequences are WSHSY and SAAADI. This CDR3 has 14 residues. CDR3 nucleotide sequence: TGCGCCAGCAGGCCCGGGACGGACTCCGACGAGCAGTACTTC. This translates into CASRPGTDSDEQYF.

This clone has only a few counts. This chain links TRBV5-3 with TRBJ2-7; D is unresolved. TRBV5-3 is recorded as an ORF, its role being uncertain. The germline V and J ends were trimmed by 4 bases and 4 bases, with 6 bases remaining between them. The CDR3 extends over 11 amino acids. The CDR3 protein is CARSPLYEQYF. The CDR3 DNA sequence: TGTGCCAGAAGCCCCCTATACGAGCAGTACTTC.

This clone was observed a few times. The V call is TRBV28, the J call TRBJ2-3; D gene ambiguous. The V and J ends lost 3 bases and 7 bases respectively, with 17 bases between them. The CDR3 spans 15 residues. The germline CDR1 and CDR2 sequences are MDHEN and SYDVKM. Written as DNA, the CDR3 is TGTGCCAGCAGTTTTGGTAGACAAATTAGCCATACGCAGTATTTT. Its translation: CASSFGRQISHTQYF.

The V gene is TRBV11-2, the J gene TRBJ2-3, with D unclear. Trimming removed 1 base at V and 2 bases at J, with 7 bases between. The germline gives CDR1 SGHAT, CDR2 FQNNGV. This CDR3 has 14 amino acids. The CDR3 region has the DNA TGTGCCAGCAGCTTAGGAGGAAACACAGATACGCAGTATTTT. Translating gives CASSLGGNTDTQYF.

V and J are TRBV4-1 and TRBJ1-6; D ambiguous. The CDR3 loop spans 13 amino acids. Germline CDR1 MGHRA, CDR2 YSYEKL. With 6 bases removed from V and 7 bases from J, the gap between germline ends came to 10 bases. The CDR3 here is CASRGTRNSPLHF. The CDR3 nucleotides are TGCGCCAGCAGGGGTACGAGGAATTCACCCCTCCACTTT.

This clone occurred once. The CDR3 protein is CASSLAGLTESYGYTF. CDR3 DNA: TGTGCCAGCAGCTTAGCGGGGTTGACAGAATCTTATGGCTACACCTTC. The V and J genes are TRBV7-9 and TRBJ1-2; D might be TRBD1 (5 bases). This CDR3 is built from 16 residues. V lost 0 bases and J 5 bases, leaving 16 bases between the germline ends. From germline, CDR1 is SEHNR and CDR2 FQNEAQ (reference sequence).

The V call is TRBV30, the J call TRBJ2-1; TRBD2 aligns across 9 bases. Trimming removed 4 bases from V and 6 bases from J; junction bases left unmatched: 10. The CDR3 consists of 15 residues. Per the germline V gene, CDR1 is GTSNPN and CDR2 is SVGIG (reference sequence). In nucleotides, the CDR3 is TGTGCCTGGACCATCGAGGGACTAGCCATCAATGAGCAGTTCTTC. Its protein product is CAWTIEGLAINEQFF.

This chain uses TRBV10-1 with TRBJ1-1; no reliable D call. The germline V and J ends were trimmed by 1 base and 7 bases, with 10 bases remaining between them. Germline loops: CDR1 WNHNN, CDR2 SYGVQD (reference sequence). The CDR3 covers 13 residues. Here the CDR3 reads CASSEYRDLEAFF. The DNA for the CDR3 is TGCGCCAGCAGTGAGTATCGGGATCTTGAAGCTTTCTTT.